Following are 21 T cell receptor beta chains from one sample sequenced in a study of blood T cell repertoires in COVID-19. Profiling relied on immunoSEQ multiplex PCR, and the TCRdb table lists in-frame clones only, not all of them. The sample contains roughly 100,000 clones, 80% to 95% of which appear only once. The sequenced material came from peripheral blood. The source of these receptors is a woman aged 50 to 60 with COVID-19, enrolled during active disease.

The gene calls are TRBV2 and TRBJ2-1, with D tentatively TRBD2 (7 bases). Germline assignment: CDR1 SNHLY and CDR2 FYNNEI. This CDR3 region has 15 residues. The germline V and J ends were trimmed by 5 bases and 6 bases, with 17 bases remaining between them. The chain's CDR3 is CASSLLGGETNEQFF. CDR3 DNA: TGTGCCAGCAGTCTCCTAGGGGGGGAAACCAATGAGCAGTTCTTC.

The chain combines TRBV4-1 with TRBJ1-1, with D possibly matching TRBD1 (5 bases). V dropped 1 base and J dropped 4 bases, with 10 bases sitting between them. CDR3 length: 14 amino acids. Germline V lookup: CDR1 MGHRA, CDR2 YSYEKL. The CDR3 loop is CASSQGGRITEAFF. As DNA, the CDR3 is TGCGCCAGCAGCCAAGGGGGGAGGATCACTGAAGCTTTCTTT.

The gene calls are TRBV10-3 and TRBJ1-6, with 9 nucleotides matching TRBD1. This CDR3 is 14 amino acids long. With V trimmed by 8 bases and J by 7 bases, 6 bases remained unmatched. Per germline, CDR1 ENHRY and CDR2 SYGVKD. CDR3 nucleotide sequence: TGTGCCATCGGGTGGGACAGGGCCAATTCACCCCTCCACTTT. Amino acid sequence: CAIGWDRANSPLHF.

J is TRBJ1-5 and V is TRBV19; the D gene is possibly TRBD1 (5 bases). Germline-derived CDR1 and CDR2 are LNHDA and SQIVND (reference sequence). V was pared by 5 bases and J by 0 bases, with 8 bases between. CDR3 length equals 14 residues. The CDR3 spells CASSSGISNQPQHF. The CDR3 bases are TGTGCCAGTAGTTCAGGGATTAGCAATCAGCCCCAGCATTTT.

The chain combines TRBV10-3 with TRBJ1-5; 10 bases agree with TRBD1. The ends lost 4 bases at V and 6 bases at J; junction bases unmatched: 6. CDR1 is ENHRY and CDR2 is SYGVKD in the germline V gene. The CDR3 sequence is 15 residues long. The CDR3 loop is CAISGGDRGVQPQHF. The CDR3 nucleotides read TGTGCCATCAGTGGGGGGGACAGGGGTGTTCAGCCCCAGCATTTT.

The CDR3 region is CAGGRDLDTEAFF. CDR3 bases: TGTGCCGGCGGCAGGGATTTGGACACTGAAGCTTTCTTT. The chain couples TRBV6-5 to TRBJ1-1, with D perhaps TRBD1 (5 bases). The CDR3 loop spans 13 amino acids. Trimming removed 11 bases from V and 3 bases from J, with 16 bases in between. Per germline, CDR1 MNHEY and CDR2 SVGAGI.

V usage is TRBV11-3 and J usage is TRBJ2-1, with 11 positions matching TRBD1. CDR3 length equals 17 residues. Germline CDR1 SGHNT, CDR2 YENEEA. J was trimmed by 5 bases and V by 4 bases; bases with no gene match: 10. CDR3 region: CASSSYTGTGGNNEQFF. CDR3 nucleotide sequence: TGTGCCAGCAGCTCCTATACCGGGACAGGGGGGAACAATGAGCAGTTCTTC. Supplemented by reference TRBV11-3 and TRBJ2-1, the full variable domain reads EAGVVQSPRYKIIEKKQPVAFWCNPISGHNTLYWYLQNLGQGPELLIRYENEEAVDDSQLPKDRFSAERLKGVDSTLKIQPAELGDSAVYLCASSSYTGTGGNNEQFFGPGTRLTVL.

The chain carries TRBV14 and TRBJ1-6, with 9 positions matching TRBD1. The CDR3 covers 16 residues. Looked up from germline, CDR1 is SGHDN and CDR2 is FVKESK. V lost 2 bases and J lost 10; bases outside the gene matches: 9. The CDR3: CASSQRPWTGDSPLHF. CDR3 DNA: TGTGCCAGCAGCCAACGACCTTGGACAGGGGACTCACCCCTCCACTTT.

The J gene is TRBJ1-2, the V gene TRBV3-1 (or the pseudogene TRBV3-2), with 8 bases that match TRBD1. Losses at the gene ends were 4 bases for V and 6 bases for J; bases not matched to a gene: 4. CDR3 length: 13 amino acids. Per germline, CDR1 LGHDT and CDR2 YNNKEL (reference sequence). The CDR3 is CASSLGQGNGYTF. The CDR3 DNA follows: TGTGCCAGCAGCCTTGGACAGGGAAATGGCTACACCTTC.

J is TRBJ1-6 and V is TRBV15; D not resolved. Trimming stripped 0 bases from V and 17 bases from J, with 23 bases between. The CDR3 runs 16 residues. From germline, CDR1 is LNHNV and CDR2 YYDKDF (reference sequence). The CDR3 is CATSREFLLSPRYFHF. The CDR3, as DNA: TGTGCCACCAGCAGAGAGTTTCTGTTGAGTCCTCGATACTTCCACTTT. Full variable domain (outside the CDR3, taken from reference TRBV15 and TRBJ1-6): DAMVIQNPRYQVTQFGKPVTLSCSQTLNHNVMYWYQQKSSQAPKLLFHYYDKDFNNEADTPDNFQSRRPNTSFCFLDIRSPGLGDTAMYLCATSREFLLSPRYFHFGNGTRLTVT.

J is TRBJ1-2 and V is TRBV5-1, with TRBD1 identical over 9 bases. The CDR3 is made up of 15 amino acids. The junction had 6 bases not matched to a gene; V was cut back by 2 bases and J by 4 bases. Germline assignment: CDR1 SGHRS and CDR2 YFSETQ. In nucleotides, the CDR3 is TGCGCCAGCAGCTTAGGACAGGGGAGGAGCTATGGCTACACCTTC. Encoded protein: CASSLGQGRSYGYTF.

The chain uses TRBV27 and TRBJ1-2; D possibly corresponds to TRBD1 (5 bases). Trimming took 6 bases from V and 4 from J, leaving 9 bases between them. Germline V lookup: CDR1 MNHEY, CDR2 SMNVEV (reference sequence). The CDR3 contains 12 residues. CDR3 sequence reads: CASSPGGYGYTF. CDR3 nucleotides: TGTGCCAGCAGCCCCGGGGGCTATGGCTACACCTTC.

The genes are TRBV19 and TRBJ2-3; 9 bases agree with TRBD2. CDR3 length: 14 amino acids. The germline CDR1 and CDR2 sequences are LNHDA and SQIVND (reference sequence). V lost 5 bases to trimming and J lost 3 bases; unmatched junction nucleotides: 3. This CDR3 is CASSPSGMTDTQYF. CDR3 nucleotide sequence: TGTGCCAGTAGTCCTAGCGGGATGACAGATACGCAGTATTTT.

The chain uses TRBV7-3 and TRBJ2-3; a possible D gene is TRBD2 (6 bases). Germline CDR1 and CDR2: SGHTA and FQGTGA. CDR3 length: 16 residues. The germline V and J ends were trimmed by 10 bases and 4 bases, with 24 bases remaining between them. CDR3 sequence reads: CATPPGVVSPSDTQYF. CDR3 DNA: TGTGCCACCCCGCCGGGGGTGGTTTCCCCCTCAGATACGCAGTATTTT.

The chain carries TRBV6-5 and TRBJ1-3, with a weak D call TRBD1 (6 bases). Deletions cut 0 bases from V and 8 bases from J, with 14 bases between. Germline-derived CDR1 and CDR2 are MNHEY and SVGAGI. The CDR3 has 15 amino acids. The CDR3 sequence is CASSYSQGRRYTIYF. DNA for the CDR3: TGTGCCAGCAGTTACTCACAGGGCCGCAGGTACACCATATATTTT.

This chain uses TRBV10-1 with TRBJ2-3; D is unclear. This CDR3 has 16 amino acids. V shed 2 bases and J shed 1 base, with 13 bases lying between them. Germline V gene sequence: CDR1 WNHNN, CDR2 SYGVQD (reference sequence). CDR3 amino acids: CASSEAYRVGTDTQYF. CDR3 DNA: TGCGCCAGCAGTGAGGCCTACCGAGTCGGCACAGATACGCAGTATTTT.

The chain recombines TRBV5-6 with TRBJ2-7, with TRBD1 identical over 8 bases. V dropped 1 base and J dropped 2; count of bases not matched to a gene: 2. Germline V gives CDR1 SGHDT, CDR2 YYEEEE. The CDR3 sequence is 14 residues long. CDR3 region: CASSLWDRTYEQYF. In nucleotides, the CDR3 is TGTGCCAGCAGCTTGTGGGACAGGACCTACGAGCAGTACTTC.

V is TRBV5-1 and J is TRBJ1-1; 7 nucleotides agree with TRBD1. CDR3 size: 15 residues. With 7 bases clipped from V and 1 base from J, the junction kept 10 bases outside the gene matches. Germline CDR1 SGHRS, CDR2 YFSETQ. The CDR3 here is CASANLRDRNTEAFF. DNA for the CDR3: TGCGCCAGCGCGAACCTTCGGGACAGGAACACTGAAGCTTTCTTT. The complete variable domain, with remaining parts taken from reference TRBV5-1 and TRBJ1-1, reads KAGVTQTPRYLIKTRGQQVTLSCSPISGHRSVSWYQQTPGQGLQFLFEYFSETQRNKGNFPGRFSGRQFSNSRSEMNVSTLELGDSALYLCASANLRDRNTEAFFGQGTRLTVV.

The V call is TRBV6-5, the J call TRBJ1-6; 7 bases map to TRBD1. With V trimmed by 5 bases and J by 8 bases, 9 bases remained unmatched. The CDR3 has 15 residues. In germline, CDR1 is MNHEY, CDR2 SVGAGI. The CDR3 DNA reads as TGTGCCAGCAGTCGACAGGGTTCAGGTGATTCACCCCTCCACTTT. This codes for CASSRQGSGDSPLHF.

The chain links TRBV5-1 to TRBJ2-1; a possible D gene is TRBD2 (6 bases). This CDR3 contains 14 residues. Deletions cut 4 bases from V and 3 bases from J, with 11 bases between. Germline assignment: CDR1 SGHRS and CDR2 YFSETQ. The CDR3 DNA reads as TGCGCCAGCAGCACCGCGACTAGCTACAATGAGCAGTTCTTC. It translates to CASSTATSYNEQFF.

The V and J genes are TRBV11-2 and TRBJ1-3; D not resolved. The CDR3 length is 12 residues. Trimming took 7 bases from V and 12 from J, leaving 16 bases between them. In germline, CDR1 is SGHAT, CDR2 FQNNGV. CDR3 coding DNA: TGTGCCAGCACTCAATCGCTCACGGTCATATATTTT. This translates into CASTQSLTVIYF.